A few counts support the clone carrying this TCR beta chain. It was with a sample-barcoded 5' primer and a J-beta primer mix that a second PCR of roughly 7 to 12 cycles was run. Each CDR3 protein is one row after TCRdb ran MiXCR on the 5' RACE reads. The repertoire includes more than 650,000 distinct CDR3 sequences, approximately 55% of them detected once, and about two fifths sits in the top ten. These data come from a study of blood T cells in healthy people across ages. The TCR sequence derives from an elderly man in good health. Sequenced: blood.

CDR3 in amino acids: CASSLQGHEQYF. CDR3 nucleotides: TGTGCCAGCAGTTTACAGGGCCACGAGCAGTACTTC. This chain uses TRBV27 with TRBJ2-7; weak D call: TRBD1 (5 bases). CDR1 is MNHEY, CDR2 SMNVEV, per germline (reference sequence). The CDR3 contains 12 residues. Trimming cost V 2 bases and J 5 bases, with 7 bases left between them.